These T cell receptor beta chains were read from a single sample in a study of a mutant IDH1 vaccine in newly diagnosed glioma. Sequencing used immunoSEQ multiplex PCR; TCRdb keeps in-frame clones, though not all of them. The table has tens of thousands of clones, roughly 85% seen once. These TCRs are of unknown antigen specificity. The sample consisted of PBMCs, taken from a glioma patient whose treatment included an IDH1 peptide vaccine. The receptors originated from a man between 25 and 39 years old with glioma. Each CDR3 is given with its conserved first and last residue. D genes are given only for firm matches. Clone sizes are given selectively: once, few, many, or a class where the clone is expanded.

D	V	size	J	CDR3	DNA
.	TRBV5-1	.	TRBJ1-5	CASSLVPDPYQPQHF	TGCGCCAGCAGCTTGGTGCCAGACCCCTATCAGCCCCAGCATTTT
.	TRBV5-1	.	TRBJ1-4	CASSLGSTNEKLFF	TGCGCCAGCAGCTTGGGGTCAACTAATGAAAAACTGTTTTTT
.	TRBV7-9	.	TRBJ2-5	CASSWGAGSRETQYF	TGTGCCAGCAGCTGGGGCGCGGGGTCTAGAGAGACCCAGTACTTC
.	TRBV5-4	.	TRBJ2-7	CASSPQGGNPYEQYF	TGTGCCAGCAGCCCCCAAGGAGGAAACCCCTACGAGCAGTACTTC
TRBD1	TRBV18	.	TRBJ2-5	CASSPGQGETQYF	TGTGCCAGCTCACCCGGACAGGGGGAGACCCAGTACTTC
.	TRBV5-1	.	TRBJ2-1	CASSSPGSYNEQFF	TGCGCCAGCAGCTCCCCCGGCTCCTACAATGAGCAGTTCTTC
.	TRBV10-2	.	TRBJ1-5	CAIPHSSNQPQHF	TGCGCCATTCCCCACTCTAGCAATCAGCCCCAGCATTTT
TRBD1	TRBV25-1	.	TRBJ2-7	CASRQGAYYEQYF	TGTGCCAGCAGGCAGGGGGCCTACTACGAGCAGTACTTC
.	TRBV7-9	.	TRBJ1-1	CASSLAGTRPGTKNTEAFF	TGTGCCAGCAGCTTAGCGGGGACCCGGCCTGGGACAAAGAACACTGAAGCTTTCTTT
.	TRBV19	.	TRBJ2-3	CASSLGGAGTDTQYF	TGTGCCAGTAGTCTGGGGGGCGCGGGCACAGATACGCAGTATTTT
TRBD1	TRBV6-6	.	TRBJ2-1	CASSYSGTDIYNEQFF	TGTGCCAGCAGTTACTCCGGGACAGACATTTACAATGAGCAGTTCTTC
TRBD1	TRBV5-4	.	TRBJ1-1	CASSPPGTARTEAFF	TGTGCCAGCAGCCCCCCCGGGACAGCGAGGACTGAAGCTTTCTTT
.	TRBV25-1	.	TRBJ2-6	CASSKTPGANVLTF	TGTGCCAGCAGTAAAACCCCTGGGGCCAACGTCCTGACTTTC
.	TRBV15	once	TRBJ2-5	CATSRELDSGTVETQYF	TGTGCCACCAGCAGAGAACTGGATTCCGGGACTGTCGAGACCCAGTACTTC
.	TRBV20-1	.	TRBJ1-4	CSAPDVGKLFF	TGCAGTGCTCCGGATGTGGGAAAACTGTTTTTT
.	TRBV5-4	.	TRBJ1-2	CASSSDRNLYGYTF	TGTGCCAGCAGCAGTGACAGGAACCTCTATGGCTACACCTTC
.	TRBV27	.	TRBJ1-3	CASSLFSGGNTVYF	TGTGCCAGCAGTTTATTCTCTGGTGGAAACACCGTATATTTT
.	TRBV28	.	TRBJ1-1	CASRSGGLNTEAFF	TGTGCCAGCAGGTCCGGGGGACTGAACACTGAAGCTTTCTTT
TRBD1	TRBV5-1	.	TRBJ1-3	CASSERQGAGNTIYF	TGCGCCAGCAGCGAGAGACAGGGGGCTGGAAACACCATATATTTT
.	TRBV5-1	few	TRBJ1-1	CASSLGVLSTEAFF	TGCGCCAGCAGCTTGGGGGTCCTAAGCACTGAAGCTTTCTTT
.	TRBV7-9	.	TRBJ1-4	CASSVSDERLFF	TGTGCCAGCAGCGTATCGGATGAAAGACTGTTTTTT
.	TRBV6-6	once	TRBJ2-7	CASRQEGLSYEQYF	TGTGCCAGCAGACAGGAGGGGCTGTCCTACGAGCAGTACTTC
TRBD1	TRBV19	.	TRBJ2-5	CASVPGQGLQETQYF	TGTGCCAGTGTCCCGGGACAGGGGCTTCAAGAGACCCAGTACTTC
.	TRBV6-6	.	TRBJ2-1	CASSYSYNEQFF	TGTGCCAGCAGTTACTCCTACAATGAGCAGTTCTTC
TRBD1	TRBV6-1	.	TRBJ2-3	CASRLQGPDTQYF	TGTGCCAGCAGACTACAGGGGCCAGATACGCAGTATTTT
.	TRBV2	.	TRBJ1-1	CASSPDRVSTEAFF	TGTGCCAGCAGTCCCGACAGAGTCTCCACTGAAGCTTTCTTT
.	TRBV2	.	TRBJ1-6	CASSEGKGWNSPLHF	TGTGCCAGCAGTGAGGGTAAGGGATGGAATTCACCCCTCCACTTT
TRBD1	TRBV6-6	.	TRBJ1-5	CASSYSTGSRDQPQHF	TGTGCCAGCAGTTACTCGACAGGGAGTAGGGATCAGCCCCAGCATTTT
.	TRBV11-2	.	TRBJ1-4	CASSKAARATNEKLFF	TGTGCCAGCAGCAAGGCAGCCCGTGCAACTAATGAAAAACTGTTTTTT
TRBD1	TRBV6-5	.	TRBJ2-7	CASGRATGGSEQYF	TGTGCCAGCGGGCGAGCAACAGGGGGCAGCGAGCAGTACTTC
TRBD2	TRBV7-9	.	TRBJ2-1	CASSYPIAGINNEQFF	TGTGCCAGCAGCTACCCGATAGCGGGGATTAACAATGAGCAGTTCTTC
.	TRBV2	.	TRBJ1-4	CASSGRNEKLFF	TGTGCCAGCAGTGGCAGAAACGAAAAACTGTTTTTT
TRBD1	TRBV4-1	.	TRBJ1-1	CASSWSGTGRMNTEAFF	TGCGCCAGCAGCTGGTCCGGGACAGGGAGGATGAACACTGAAGCTTTCTTT
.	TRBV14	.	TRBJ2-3	CASSLVRDTQYF	TGTGCCAGCTCCCTGGTCAGGGATACGCAGTATTTT
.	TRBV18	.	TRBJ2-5	CASRSGRGGQETQYF	TGTGCCAGCCGTTCCGGGCGGGGAGGCCAAGAGACCCAGTACTTC
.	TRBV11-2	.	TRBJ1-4	CASSYSTGLTNEKLFF	TGTGCCAGCAGCTACTCCACGGGGTTAACTAATGAAAAACTGTTTTTT
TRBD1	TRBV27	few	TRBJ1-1	CASRTGTGVMSEAFF	TGTGCCAGCAGAACCGGGACAGGGGTAATGTCTGAAGCTTTCTTT
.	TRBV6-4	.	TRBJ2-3	CASSDSGLDTQYF	TGTGCCAGCAGTGACTCGGGACTAGATACGCAGTATTTT
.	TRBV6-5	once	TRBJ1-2	CASSDVTANYGYTF	TGTGCCAGCAGTGACGTGACGGCGAACTATGGCTACACCTTC
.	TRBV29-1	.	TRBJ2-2	CSVQVGPGTGELFF	TGCAGCGTCCAAGTGGGCCCGGGGACCGGGGAGCTGTTTTTT
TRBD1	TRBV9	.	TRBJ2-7	CASSPRQGAYEQYF	TGTGCCAGCAGCCCACGACAGGGGGCCTACGAGCAGTACTTC
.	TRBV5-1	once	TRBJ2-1	CASSFGATEQFF	TGCGCCAGCAGCTTCGGAGCTACTGAGCAGTTCTTC
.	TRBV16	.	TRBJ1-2	CASSQGRAGANYGYTF	TGTGCCAGCAGCCAAGGGAGGGCAGGGGCTAACTATGGCTACACCTTC
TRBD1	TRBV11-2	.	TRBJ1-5	CASSGMGRGGNQPQHF	TGTGCCAGCAGCGGAATGGGCAGGGGGGGCAATCAGCCCCAGCATTTT
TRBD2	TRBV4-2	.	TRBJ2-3	CASSQDGAAGVTDTQYF	TGTGCCAGCAGCCAAGATGGGGCCGCGGGAGTCACAGATACGCAGTATTTT
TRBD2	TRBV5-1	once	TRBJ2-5	CASSGTSGGFKTQYF	TGCGCCAGCAGCGGGACTAGCGGGGGGTTTAAGACCCAGTACTTC
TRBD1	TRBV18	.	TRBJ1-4	CASSQTGESEKLFF	TGTGCCAGCTCACAGACAGGGGAAAGTGAAAAACTGTTTTTT
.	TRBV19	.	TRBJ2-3	CASSLADSTDTQYF	TGTGCCAGTAGTTTAGCGGACAGCACAGATACGCAGTATTTT
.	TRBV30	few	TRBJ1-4	CAWSLSRTATNEKLFF	TGTGCCTGGAGTCTATCAAGGACTGCAACTAATGAAAAACTGTTTTTT
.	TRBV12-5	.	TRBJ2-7	CASGPPGYPSGEQYF	TGTGCTAGTGGTCCGCCTGGGTACCCCTCTGGTGAGCAGTACTTC
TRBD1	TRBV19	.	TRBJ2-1	CASRTGTGENEQFF	TGTGCCAGTAGAACTGGGACAGGGGAAAATGAGCAGTTCTTC
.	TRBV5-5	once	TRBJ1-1	CASSLLQGNTEAFF	TGTGCCAGCAGCTTGTTGCAGGGGAACACTGAAGCTTTCTTT